The 9 T cell receptor beta chains listed next were all sequenced from one sample in a study of T cells in Graves' hyperthyroidism and ophthalmopathy. From RNA transcripts, TCR beta CDR3 regions were amplified. The HTBI set primed first-round TCR CDR3 RT-PCR. One entry per CDR3 protein, called by TCRdb with MiXCR from the multiplex PCR reads. The repertoire has roughly 600,000 distinct CDR3 sequences, roughly 14% of them found once; the top ten carry roughly an eighth. Sample: blood. These receptors all come from a woman between 50 and 59 years old with Graves' ophthalmopathy.

This CDR3 reads CSASRTGGQGELFF. The CDR3 DNA follows: TGCAGTGCTAGTAGGACGGGAGGTCAAGGAGAGCTGTTTTTT. The chain combines TRBV20-1 with TRBJ2-2; 7 bases map to TRBD2. Trimming at V came to 3 bases and at J to 11 bases, leaving 12 bases not matched to a gene. This CDR3 has 14 residues. Germline lookup yields CDR1 DFQATT and CDR2 SNEGSKA (reference sequence).

This clonotype was counted at least ten times. The V and J genes are TRBV30 and TRBJ2-1; the match to TRBD2 covers 7 bases. In germline, CDR1 is GTSNPN, CDR2 SVGIG (reference sequence). The CDR3 runs to 12 residues. The V gene end was trimmed by 5 bases and the J gene end by 6 bases; junction bases not matched to a gene: 4. The CDR3 DNA reads TGTGCCTGGGGACTAGGAATCAATGAGCAGTTCTTC. Encoded protein: CAWGLGINEQFF.

This clonotype was seen only a few times. J is TRBJ2-7 and V is TRBV11-2; D remains ambiguous. V was trimmed by 2 bases and J by 5 bases, leaving 19 bases between them. The CDR3 length is 16 residues. Germline lookup yields CDR1 SGHAT and CDR2 FQNNGV. The CDR3 bases are TGTGCCAGCAGCTTATTCCCGGTCGCTGGAGAGCACGAGCAGTACTTC. This gives the protein CASSLFPVAGEHEQYF. The complete variable domain, with remaining parts taken from reference TRBV11-2 and TRBJ2-7, reads EAGVAQSPRYKIIEKRQSVAFWCNPISGHATLYWYQQILGQGPKLLIQFQNNGVVDDSQLPKDRFSAERLKGVDSTLKIQPAKLEDSAVYLCASSLFPVAGEHEQYFGPGTRLTVT.

This clonotype was seen only a few times. This rearrangement joins TRBV18 to TRBJ2-6, with 12 bases identical to TRBD2. Germline CDR1 reads KGHSH; CDR2 reads LQKENI. The V segment lost 3 bases and the J segment 3 bases; nucleotides outside the gene matches: 3. The CDR3 has 17 amino acids. As DNA, the CDR3 is TGTGCCAGCTCACCTCTAGCGGGAGGGAATGGGGCCAACGTCCTGACTTTC. Its translation is CASSPLAGGNGANVLTF.

The V gene is TRBV28, the J gene TRBJ2-7; D uncertain. V gave up 5 bases and J gave up 4 bases, with 3 bases separating them. This CDR3 spans 10 amino acids. Germline-derived CDR1 and CDR2 are MDHEN and SYDVKM. The CDR3 DNA is TGTGCCAGCAGTAGGTACGAGCAGTACTTC. Translation gives CASSRYEQYF. Looking up the rest from reference TRBV28 and TRBJ2-7 gives the full variable domain: DVKVTQSSRYLVKRTGEKVFLECVQDMDHENMFWYRQDPGLGLRLIYFSYDVKMKEKGDIPEGYSVSREKKERFSLILESASTNQTSMYLCASSRYEQYFGPGTRLTVT.

This clonotype appeared many times. The V gene is TRBV12-3 or TRBV12-4, the J gene TRBJ2-1, with unresolved D. Trimming removed 7 bases at V and 0 bases at J, with 10 bases between. The length of the CDR3 is 14 residues. CDR3 nucleotides: TGTGCCAGCACTAGTTTACGCTCCTACAATGAGCAGTTCTTC. Amino acid sequence: CASTSLRSYNEQFF.

The chain carries TRBV19 and TRBJ1-5, with D possibly TRBD1 on 5 matching bases. The ends were cut back, 4 bases at V and 4 bases at J, with 8 bases in the middle. Germline CDR1 LNHDA, CDR2 SQIVND (reference sequence). This CDR3 region has 13 residues. The CDR3 DNA is TGTGCCAGTAGTACCCAGGGTAATCAGCCCCAGCATTTT. Its translation is CASSTQGNQPQHF.

At least ten counts were recorded for this clonotype. This rearrangement joins TRBV24-1 to TRBJ1-2; TRBD1 matches 8 bases. The CDR3 has 14 amino acids. The germline V gene encodes CDR1 KGHDR and CDR2 SFDVKD. The junction had 8 bases not matched to a gene; V was cut back by 4 bases and J by 8 bases. In DNA, the CDR3 is TGTGCCACCAGTGAACGGACAGGGCGGGAAGGCTACACCTTC. Translation: CATSERTGREGYTF.

The J gene is TRBJ2-2, the V gene TRBV15, with D possibly matching TRBD1 (6 bases). The CDR3 totals 18 residues. Trimming shortened V by 6 bases and J by 2 bases, and 22 bases separated the two germline ends. Germline lookup yields CDR1 LNHNV and CDR2 YYDKDF (reference sequence). CDR3 region: CATRGELYRAYNTGELFF. DNA for the CDR3: TGTGCCACCAGGGGGGAGCTTTACAGGGCCTACAACACCGGGGAGCTGTTTTTT.